This T cell receptor beta chain was retrieved from a study of blood T cell repertoires in COVID-19. Trimming at V came to 0 bases and at J to 7 bases, leaving 0 bases not matched to a gene. Germline CDR1 is LGHNA and CDR2 is YSLEER. This CDR3 comprises 14 residues. Libraries were prepared by immunoSEQ multiplex PCR; TCRdb keeps only in-frame clonotypes and omits some of them. The sample carries roughly 190,000 clones, around four fifths recorded once. The specimen sequenced was peripheral blood. The clonotype originates from a man aged 45-65 years with active or convalescent COVID-19. The chain recombines TRBV4-3 with TRBJ1-6; 7 nucleotides align to TRBD1. Here the CDR3 DNA reads TGCGCCAGCAGCCAAGAACAGGGGAATTCACCCCTCCACTTT. The encoded protein is CASSQEQGNSPLHF.